Below, one TCR beta chain is given with its context. Its cognate antigen is unknown. This sample is drawn from a study of CD8 T cells in Susac syndrome. Study-wide points: Individuals included in the TCR sequencing and HLA analysis were acknowledged by the study to be relatively few in number.

Roughly 0.45 to 1 ug RNA was reverse transcribed with random hexamers. Across 54 Vbeta and 13 Jbeta, TCR beta CDR3 was amplified with immunoSEQ multiplex PCR. From the immunoSEQ multiplex PCR reads, TCRdb called clonotypes with MiXCR, one entry per CDR3 protein. The table lists approximately 110,000 distinct CDR3 sequences, over 85% of them singletons. The study sequenced TCR beta in blood CD8+ and CD4+ T cells. The controls, all healthy donors, were matched for age and sex. This CDR3 region has 18 residues. V was shortened by 5 bases and J by 0 bases, with 22 bases between the two germline ends. Looked up from germline, CDR1 is SEHNR and CDR2 is FQNEAQ (reference sequence).

Sequencing used CD4+ T cells from PBMCs. The source is a human donor in good health. The chain recombines TRBV7-9 with TRBJ1-1; D ambiguous. CDR3: CASSPQSSSAVMNTEAFF. The CDR3 DNA reads as TGTGCCAGCAGCCCCCAATCGTCTAGTGCAGTAATGAACACTGAAGCTTTCTTT.